The rows below give T cell receptor beta chains drawn from one sample of a study of response to subunit inactivated influenza vaccine. A single record per CDR3 protein comes from TCRdb applying MiXCR to the RT-PCR reads. The data hold some 500,000 distinct CDR3 sequences, with over 10% observed a single time. Here the sequenced sample was PBMCs from blood, taken 40 to 50 days after vaccination. The receptors come from a man between 45 and 60 years old who received an inactivated influenza vaccine. Both conserved end residues are part of each CDR3.

j_call cdr3_length v_call cdr3_aa
TRBJ1-1 13 TRBV6-6 CASSRGQGAEAYF
TRBJ2-6 15 TRBV12-3/TRBV12-4 CASRTLSSGANVLTF
TRBJ2-7 15 TRBV5-1 CASSLDGLLAYEQYF
TRBJ2-2 17 TRBV20-1 CSAREGEGARNTGELFF
TRBJ2-2 15 TRBV2 CASNPGTSNTGELFF
TRBJ2-7 18 TRBV4-3 CASSQDGQGGPSSYEQYF
TRBJ1-2 14 TRBV20-1 CSANRDGANYGYTF
TRBJ2-7 15 TRBV20-1 CSARDSAGLPYEQYF
TRBJ2-5 15 TRBV5-1 CASSKQADGRETQYF
TRBJ1-1 15 TRBV4-3 CASSQDRALSTEAFF
TRBJ2-1 16 TRBV24-1 CATSDNRDRTYNEQFF
TRBJ2-1 17 TRBV12-3/TRBV12-4 CASSPAQGAGGRGEQFF
TRBJ1-3 15 TRBV6-1 CASSPTITSGNTIYF
TRBJ2-5 15 TRBV3-1 CASSWATSGQETQYF
TRBJ2-3 12 TRBV9 CASSVDADTQYF
TRBJ2-5 17 TRBV7-2 CASSLAASGGYQETQYF